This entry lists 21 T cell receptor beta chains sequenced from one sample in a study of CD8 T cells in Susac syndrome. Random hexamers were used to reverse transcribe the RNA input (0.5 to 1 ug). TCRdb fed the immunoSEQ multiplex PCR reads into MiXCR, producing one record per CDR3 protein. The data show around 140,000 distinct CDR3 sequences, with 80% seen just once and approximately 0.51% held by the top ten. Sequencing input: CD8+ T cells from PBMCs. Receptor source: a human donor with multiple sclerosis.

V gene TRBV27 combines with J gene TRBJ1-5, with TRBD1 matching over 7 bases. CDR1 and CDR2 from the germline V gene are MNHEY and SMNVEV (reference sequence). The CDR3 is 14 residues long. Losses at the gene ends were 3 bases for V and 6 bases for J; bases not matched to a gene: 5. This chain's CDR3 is CASSLTGRSQPQHF. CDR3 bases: TGTGCCAGCAGTTTGACAGGGAGAAGTCAGCCCCAGCATTTT.

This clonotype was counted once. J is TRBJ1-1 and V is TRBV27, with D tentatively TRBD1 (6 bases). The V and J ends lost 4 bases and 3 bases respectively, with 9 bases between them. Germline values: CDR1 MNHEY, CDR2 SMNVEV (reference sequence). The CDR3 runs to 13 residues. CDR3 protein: CASSYYRDTEAFF. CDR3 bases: TGTGCCAGCAGTTATTACAGGGACACTGAAGCTTTCTTT.

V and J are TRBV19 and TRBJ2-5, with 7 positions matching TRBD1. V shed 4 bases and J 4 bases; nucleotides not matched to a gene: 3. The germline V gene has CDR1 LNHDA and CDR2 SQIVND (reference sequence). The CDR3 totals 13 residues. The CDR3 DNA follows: TGTGCCAGTAGTAGAGGGGGCGTAGAGACCCAGTACTTC. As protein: CASSRGGVETQYF.

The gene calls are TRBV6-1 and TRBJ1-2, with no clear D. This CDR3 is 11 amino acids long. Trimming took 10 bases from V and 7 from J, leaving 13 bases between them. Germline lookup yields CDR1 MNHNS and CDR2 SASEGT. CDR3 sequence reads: CATDTLSGYTF. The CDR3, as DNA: TGTGCCACCGACACACTAAGTGGCTACACCTTC.

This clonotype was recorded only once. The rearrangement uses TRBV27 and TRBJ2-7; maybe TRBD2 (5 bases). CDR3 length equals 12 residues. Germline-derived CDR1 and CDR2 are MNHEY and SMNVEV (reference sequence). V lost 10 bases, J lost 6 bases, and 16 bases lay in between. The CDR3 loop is CATRGSDGEQYF. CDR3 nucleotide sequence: TGTGCCACCCGGGGTAGCGACGGCGAGCAGTACTTC.

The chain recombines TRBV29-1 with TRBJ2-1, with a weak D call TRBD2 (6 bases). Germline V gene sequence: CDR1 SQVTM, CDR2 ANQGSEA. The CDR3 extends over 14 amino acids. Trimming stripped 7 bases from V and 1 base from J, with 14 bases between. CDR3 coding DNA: TGCAGCGCGGATTGGGCGGGATCCTACAATGAGCAGTTCTTC. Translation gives CSADWAGSYNEQFF.

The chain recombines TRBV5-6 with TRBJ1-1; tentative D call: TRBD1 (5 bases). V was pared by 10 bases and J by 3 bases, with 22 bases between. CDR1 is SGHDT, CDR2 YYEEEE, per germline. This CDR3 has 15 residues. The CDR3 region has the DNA TGTGCCTCCGTGGGGCAGGTGGAAAAAGACACTGAAGCTTTCTTT. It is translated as CASVGQVEKDTEAFF.

The CDR3 reads CASRGPGGTDTQYF. The CDR3 DNA reads as TGCGCCAGCAGAGGGCCAGGGGGCACAGATACGCAGTATTTT. The chain carries TRBV5-1 and TRBJ2-3; D might be TRBD1 (6 bases). Trimming removed 5 bases at V and 1 base at J, with 11 bases between. CDR3 length: 14 residues. CDR1 SGHRS and CDR2 YFSETQ come from the germline V gene.

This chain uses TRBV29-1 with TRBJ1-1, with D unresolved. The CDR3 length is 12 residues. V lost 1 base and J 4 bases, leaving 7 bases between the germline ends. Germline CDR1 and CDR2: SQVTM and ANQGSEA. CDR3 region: CSVEGLGTEAFF. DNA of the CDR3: TGCAGCGTTGAAGGGCTCGGCACTGAAGCTTTCTTT.

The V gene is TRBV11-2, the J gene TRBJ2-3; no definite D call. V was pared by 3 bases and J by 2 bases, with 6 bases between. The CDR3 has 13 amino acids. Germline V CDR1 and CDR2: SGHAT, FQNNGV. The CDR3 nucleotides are TGTGCCAGCAGCTTGACATTCACAGATACGCAGTATTTT. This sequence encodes CASSLTFTDTQYF.

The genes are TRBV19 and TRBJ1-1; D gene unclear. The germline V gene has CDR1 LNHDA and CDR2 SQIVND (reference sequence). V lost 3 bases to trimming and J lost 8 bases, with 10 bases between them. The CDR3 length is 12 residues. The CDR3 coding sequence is TGTGCCAGTAGTATGGGGATGGAAGAAGCTTTCTTT. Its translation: CASSMGMEEAFF.

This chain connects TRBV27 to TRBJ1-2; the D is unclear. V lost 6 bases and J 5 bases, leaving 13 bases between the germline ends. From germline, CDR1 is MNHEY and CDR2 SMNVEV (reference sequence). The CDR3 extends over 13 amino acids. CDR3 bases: TGTGCCAGCAGCTCGGGAGATGATTATGGCTACACCTTC. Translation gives CASSSGDDYGYTF.

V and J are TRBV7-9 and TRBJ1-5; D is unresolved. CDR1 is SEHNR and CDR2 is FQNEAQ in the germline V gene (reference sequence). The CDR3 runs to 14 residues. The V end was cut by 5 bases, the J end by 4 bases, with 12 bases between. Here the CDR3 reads CASSPSRQNQPQHF. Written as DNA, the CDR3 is TGTGCCAGCAGCCCATCTCGTCAAAATCAGCCCCAGCATTTT. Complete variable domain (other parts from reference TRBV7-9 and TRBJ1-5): DTGVSQNPRHKITKRGQNVTFRCDPISEHNRLYWYRQTLGQGPEFLTYFQNEAQLEKSRLLSDRFSAERPKGSFSTLEIQRTEQGDSAMYLCASSPSRQNQPQHFGDGTRLSIL.

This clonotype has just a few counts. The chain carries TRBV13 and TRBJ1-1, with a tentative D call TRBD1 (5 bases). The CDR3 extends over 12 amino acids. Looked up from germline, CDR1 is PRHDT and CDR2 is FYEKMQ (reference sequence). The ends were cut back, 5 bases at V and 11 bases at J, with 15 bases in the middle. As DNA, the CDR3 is TGTGCCAGCAGCCCAGGGAGGGTTTTGGCTTTCTTT. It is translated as CASSPGRVLAFF. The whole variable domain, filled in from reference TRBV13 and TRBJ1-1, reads AAGVIQSPRHLIKEKRETATLKCYPIPRHDTVYWYQQGPGQDPQFLISFYEKMQSDKGSIPDRFSAQQFSDYHSELNMSSLELGDSALYFCASSPGRVLAFFGQGTRLTVV.

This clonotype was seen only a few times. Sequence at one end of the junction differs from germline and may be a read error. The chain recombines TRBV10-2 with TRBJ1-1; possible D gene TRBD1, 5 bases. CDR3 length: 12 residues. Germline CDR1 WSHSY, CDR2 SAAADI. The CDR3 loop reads CASSVGGTEAFF. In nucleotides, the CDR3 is TGTGCCAGCAGTGTGGGGGGCACTGAAGCTTTCTTT.

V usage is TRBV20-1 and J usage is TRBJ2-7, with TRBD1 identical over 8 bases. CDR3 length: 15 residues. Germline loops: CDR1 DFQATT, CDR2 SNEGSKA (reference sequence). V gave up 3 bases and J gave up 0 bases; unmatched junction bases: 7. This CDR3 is CSARGSGQASYEQYF. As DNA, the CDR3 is TGCAGTGCTAGGGGATCGGGACAGGCCTCCTACGAGCAGTACTTC.

CDR3 loop: CASSSSGFSGNQPQHF. In DNA, the CDR3 is TGTGCCAGCAGCTCTTCAGGGTTTTCGGGCAATCAGCCCCAGCATTTT. This chain joins TRBV12-3 or TRBV12-4 and TRBJ1-5, with D possibly TRBD1 on 5 matching bases. The CDR3 consists of 16 residues. Trimming removed 6 bases at V and 2 bases at J, with 17 bases between.

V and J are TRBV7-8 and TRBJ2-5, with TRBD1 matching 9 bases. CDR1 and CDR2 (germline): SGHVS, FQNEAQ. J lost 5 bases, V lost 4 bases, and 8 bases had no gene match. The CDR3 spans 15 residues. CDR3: CASSSGQGLLETQYF. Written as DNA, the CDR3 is TGTGCCAGCAGCTCGGGACAGGGTCTGTTGGAGACCCAGTACTTC.

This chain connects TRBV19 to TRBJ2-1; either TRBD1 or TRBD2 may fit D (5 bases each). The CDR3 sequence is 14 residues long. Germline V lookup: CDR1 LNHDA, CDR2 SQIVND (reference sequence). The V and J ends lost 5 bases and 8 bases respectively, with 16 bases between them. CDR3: CASSSLGTTDEQFF. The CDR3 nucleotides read TGTGCCAGTAGTTCACTCGGGACGACGGATGAGCAGTTCTTC. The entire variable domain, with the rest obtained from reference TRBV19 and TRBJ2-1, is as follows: DGGITQSPKYLFRKEGQNVTLSCEQNLNHDAMYWYRQDPGQGLRLIYYSQIVNDFQKGDIAEGYSVSREKKESFPLTVTSAQKNPTAFYLCASSSLGTTDEQFFGPGTRLTVL.

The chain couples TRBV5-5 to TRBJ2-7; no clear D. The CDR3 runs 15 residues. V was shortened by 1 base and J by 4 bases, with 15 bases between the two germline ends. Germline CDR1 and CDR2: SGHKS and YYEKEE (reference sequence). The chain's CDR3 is CASSLLPGEGYEQYV. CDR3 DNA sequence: TGTGCCAGCAGCTTGCTACCAGGCGAAGGGTACGAGCAGTACGTC.

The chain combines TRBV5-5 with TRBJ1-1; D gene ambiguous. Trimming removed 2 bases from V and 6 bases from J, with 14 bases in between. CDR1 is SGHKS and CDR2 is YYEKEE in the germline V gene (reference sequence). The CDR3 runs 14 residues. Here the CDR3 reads CASSLGPGGSEAFF. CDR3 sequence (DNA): TGTGCCAGCAGCTTAGGGCCCGGAGGCTCTGAAGCTTTCTTT.